The 17 T cell receptor beta chains in this list originate from one sample, sequenced in a study of T cell responses to AZD1222 COVID-19 vaccine. Some clones are missing from TCRdb's copy, which holds only in-frame ones; the method was immunoSEQ multiplex PCR. The table records approximately 110,000 clones, 88% of them present only once. Specimen: peripheral blood, collected 28 days after the second AZD1222 dose. The origin of the receptors is an adult who received the AZD1222 COVID-19 vaccine.

J is TRBJ1-1 and V is TRBV4-2; 10 bases are a match to TRBD1. CDR3 length: 14 residues. CDR1 and CDR2 from the germline V gene are LGHNA and YNFKEQ. V shed 4 bases, J shed 7 bases, and the junction held 6 bases outside the gene matches. The DNA of the CDR3 is TGTGCCAGCAGCCCCCGGACAGGGGGGTATGAAGCTTTCTTT. Its protein product is CASSPRTGGYEAFF.

This chain links TRBV11-1 with TRBJ2-3, with D perhaps matching TRBD1 (5 bases). CDR1 is SGHAT and CDR2 is FQDESV in the germline V gene (reference sequence). V lost 5 bases and J 3 bases, leaving 15 bases between the germline ends. The CDR3 extends over 15 amino acids. The CDR3, as DNA: TGTGCCAGCAGCGGTGGAAGGGGAAGGACAGATACGCAGTATTTT. As protein: CASSGGRGRTDTQYF.

V is TRBV5-4 and J is TRBJ1-5; D unresolved. The V end lost 0 bases, the J end lost 0 bases, and 7 bases lay between the germline ends. The CDR3 is made up of 15 amino acids. Germline loops: CDR1 SGHNT, CDR2 YYREEE (reference sequence). The CDR3 region is CASSLGGYSNQPQHF. DNA for the CDR3: TGTGCCAGCAGCTTGGGAGGTTATAGCAATCAGCCCCAGCATTTT.

The chain carries TRBV3-1 (or the pseudogene TRBV3-2) and TRBJ2-5; 12 nucleotides agree with TRBD2. The germline V gene encodes CDR1 LGHDT and CDR2 YNNKEL (reference sequence). J lost 5 bases, V lost 1 base, and 8 bases had no gene match. The length of the CDR3 is 17 residues. CDR3 sequence: CASSQARASGGGETQYF. DNA of the CDR3: TGTGCCAGCAGCCAAGCCAGGGCTAGCGGGGGGGGTGAGACCCAGTACTTC.

The J gene is TRBJ2-7, the V gene TRBV27; unclear D gene. The CDR3 extends over 12 amino acids. Germline V gives CDR1 MNHEY, CDR2 SMNVEV (reference sequence). Deletions cut 0 bases from V and 7 bases from J, with 7 bases between. The CDR3 is CASSLSGREQYF. DNA for the CDR3: TGTGCCAGCAGTTTATCAGGTCGGGAGCAGTACTTC.

The rearrangement links TRBV7-9 to TRBJ1-1; the D gene is possibly TRBD1 (6 bases). V was clipped by 5 bases and J by 5 bases, with 12 bases between them. The CDR3 extends over 13 amino acids. Germline CDR1 and CDR2: SEHNR and FQNEAQ (reference sequence). This CDR3 is CASSLRGRTEAFF. Written as DNA, the CDR3 is TGTGCCAGCAGCCTCCGGGGGCGGACTGAAGCTTTCTTT.

This clone was recorded only once. This chain joins TRBV27 and TRBJ1-5; D is possibly TRBD1 (6 bases). The ends were cut back, 2 bases at V and 2 bases at J, with 7 bases in the middle. Germline CDR1 is MNHEY and CDR2 is SMNVEV (reference sequence). This CDR3 is built from 14 residues. The CDR3 DNA follows: TGTGCCAGCAGTTTAAACAGGGGCAATCAGCCCCAGCATTTT. Its protein is CASSLNRGNQPQHF.

The genes are TRBV7-9 and TRBJ1-4, with 7 bases identical to TRBD1. V was clipped by 5 bases and J by 7 bases; unmatched bases: 10. There are 15 residues in the CDR3. Germline lookup yields CDR1 SEHNR and CDR2 FQNEAQ (reference sequence). The CDR3 protein is CASSPLQGQGEKLFF. The CDR3 bases are TGTGCCAGCAGCCCCCTACAGGGGCAGGGTGAAAAACTGTTTTTT.

The chain links TRBV6-5 to TRBJ1-1; D uncertain. This CDR3 contains 14 residues. From germline, CDR1 is MNHEY and CDR2 SVGAGI. V was clipped by 6 bases and J by 1 base, with 12 bases between them. CDR3 DNA: TGTGCCAGCAGCTCCGACAAGCCGAACACTGAAGCTTTCTTT. As protein: CASSSDKPNTEAFF.

The chain carries TRBV7-9 and TRBJ1-4; tentative D call: TRBD1 (5 bases). CDR1 SEHNR and CDR2 FQNEAQ come from the germline V gene (reference sequence). This CDR3 comprises 16 residues. Between the trimmed V and J ends, which lost 1 base and 3 bases, there was a span of 12 bases. CDR3 region: CASSLGLGGANEKLFF. The CDR3 DNA sequence: TGTGCCAGCAGCTTAGGTCTGGGAGGGGCTAATGAAAAACTGTTTTTT.

This sequence joins TRBV4-3 and TRBJ1-1, with a weak D call TRBD1 (6 bases). CDR1 LGHNA and CDR2 YSLEER come from the germline V gene. The V end lost 0 bases, the J end lost 7 bases, and 18 bases lay between the germline ends. CDR3 length equals 16 residues. Written as DNA, the CDR3 is TGCGCCAGCAGCCAAGATGGGGGGGGCAGCTTATTTGAAGCTTTCTTT. This gives the protein CASSQDGGGSLFEAFF.

This chain joins TRBV6-6 and TRBJ1-1; D call uncertain. This CDR3 is 15 amino acids long. Germline V gives CDR1 MNHNY, CDR2 SVGAGI (reference sequence). The V gene lost 0 bases and the J gene lost 3 bases, with 11 bases spanning the gap. The CDR3 DNA reads TGTGCCAGCAGTTACTCCTGGGTCGTGGACACTGAAGCTTTCTTT. It specifies CASSYSWVVDTEAFF.

The chain combines TRBV4-1 with TRBJ2-7; 7 bases line up with TRBD2. The CDR3 spans 15 residues. Germline V gives CDR1 MGHRA, CDR2 YSYEKL. V trimming: 0 bases; J trimming: 3 bases; junction bases outside the gene matches: 5. CDR3 in amino acids: CASSQDNGGGYEQYF. In DNA, the CDR3 is TGCGCCAGCAGCCAAGATAATGGCGGGGGCTACGAGCAGTACTTC.

This chain links TRBV7-2 with TRBJ2-2, with D uncertain. Germline V gives CDR1 SGHTA, CDR2 FQGNSA. The V and J ends lost 5 bases and 1 base respectively, with 11 bases between them. This CDR3 contains 15 residues. CDR3 coding DNA: TGTGCCAGCAGCGCCGAGGCAGTGAACACCGGGGAGCTGTTTTTT. Residues: CASSAEAVNTGELFF.

Only one count was recorded for this clone. The V gene is TRBV6-2 or TRBV6-3, the J gene TRBJ2-1; D uncertain. With 4 bases removed from V and 5 bases from J, the gap between germline ends came to 6 bases. CDR3 size: 12 residues. The germline V gene encodes CDR1 MNHEY and CDR2 SVGEGT. CDR3 region: CASSFSDNEQFF. CDR3 DNA sequence: TGTGCCAGCAGTTTCAGCGACAATGAGCAGTTCTTC.

The rearrangement links TRBV4-1 to TRBJ1-1, with 7 positions matching TRBD1. After removal of 3 bases from V and 3 bases from J, the junction contained 4 bases not matched to a gene. Germline V gene data show CDR1 as MGHRA and CDR2 as YSYEKL. The CDR3 runs to 14 residues. CDR3: CASSHEGADTEAFF. The CDR3 bases are TGCGCCAGCAGCCATGAGGGGGCGGACACTGAAGCTTTCTTT.

This sequence joins TRBV7-6 and TRBJ2-7, with unresolved D. Deletions cut 2 bases from V and 6 bases from J, with 17 bases between. The CDR3 is 15 residues long. Germline V gene sequence: CDR1 SGHVS, CDR2 FNYEAQ. The DNA for the CDR3 is TGTGCCAGCAGCTTAAATGTTGCGTCTCTCTCCGAGCAGTACTTC. Its protein is CASSLNVASLSEQYF. Filled out from reference TRBV7-6 and TRBJ2-7, the complete variable domain reads GAGVSQSPRYKVTKRGQDVALRCDPISGHVSLYWYRQALGQGPEFLTYFNYEAQQDKSGLPNDRFSAERPEGSISTLTIQRTEQRDSAMYRCASSLNVASLSEQYFGPGTRLTVT.